A single sample is the source of the 27 T cell receptor beta chains below, sequenced in a study of blood T cell repertoires in COVID-19. Repertoires were generated with immunoSEQ multiplex PCR, while TCRdb's copy carries only in-frame clones and drops some. The repertoire has some 220,000 clones, around four fifths of them found once; the top ten carry less than 20%. Sequencing was done on a sample of peripheral blood. The receptors stem from a woman older than 75 with active or convalescent COVID-19.

The gene calls are TRBV6-6 and TRBJ1-1, with D possibly matching TRBD1 (6 bases). V was pared by 6 bases and J by 2 bases, with 7 bases between. The germline V gene encodes CDR1 MNHNY and CDR2 SVGAGI (reference sequence). This CDR3 is built from 12 residues. Here the CDR3 reads CASRDRNTEAFF. The CDR3 nucleotides are TGTGCCAGCAGGGACAGAAACACTGAAGCTTTCTTT.

The chain combines TRBV4-1 with TRBJ2-2; 9 bases map to TRBD2. This CDR3 region has 14 residues. V gave up 6 bases and J gave up 8 bases; unmatched junction bases: 7. The germline CDR1 and CDR2 sequences are MGHRA and YSYEKL. For the CDR3, the DNA is TGCGCCAGCAGGGTTGGTAGCGGGAGAGGGGAGCTGTTTTTT. Protein: CASRVGSGRGELFF.

The V and J genes are TRBV6-2 or TRBV6-3 and TRBJ2-1; 13 nucleotides align to TRBD2. Germline V CDR1 and CDR2: MNHEY, SVGEGT. J was trimmed by 8 bases and V by 5 bases; bases with no gene match: 6. The CDR3 covers 15 residues. The CDR3 region is CASSATSGGAYEQFF. The CDR3 coding sequence is TGTGCCAGCAGTGCAACTAGCGGGGGGGCCTATGAGCAGTTCTTC.

The chain has TRBV5-6 and TRBJ2-7; 12 nucleotides match TRBD2. Trimming at V came to 6 bases and at J to 1 base, leaving 11 bases not matched to a gene. CDR1 and CDR2 (germline): SGHDT, YYEEEE. This CDR3 contains 17 residues. The CDR3 sequence is CASINSPGLAGSYEQYF. Written as DNA, the CDR3 is TGTGCCAGCATAAATTCCCCGGGACTAGCGGGTTCCTACGAGCAGTACTTC.

This clone was detected once. The gene calls are TRBV3-1 (or the pseudogene TRBV3-2) and TRBJ1-3; the D gene is possibly TRBD1 (5 bases). V dropped 5 bases and J dropped 0 bases, with 17 bases sitting between them. This CDR3 is built from 17 residues. Germline V gives CDR1 LGHDT, CDR2 YNNKEL (reference sequence). The CDR3 coding sequence is TGTGCCAGCAGCATGCGGGGAGGGACGGCCTCTGGAAACACCATATATTTT. It translates to CASSMRGGTASGNTIYF.

This sequence joins TRBV15 and TRBJ1-4; D is perhaps TRBD1 (5 bases). V was shortened by 5 bases and J by 0 bases, with 13 bases between the two germline ends. CDR1 and CDR2 from the germline V gene are LNHNV and YYDKDF (reference sequence). The CDR3 has 16 amino acids. This CDR3 reads CATSDATASTNEKLFF. The DNA of the CDR3 is TGTGCCACCAGCGACGCGACAGCGTCAACTAATGAAAAACTGTTTTTT.

The sample holds a few counts of this clone. CDR3 in amino acids: CASRPPPKRGSQETQYF. The CDR3 nucleotides are TGTGCCAGCAGACCTCCTCCGAAGCGGGGAAGCCAAGAGACCCAGTACTTC. The rearrangement links TRBV3-1 (or the pseudogene TRBV3-2) to TRBJ2-5, with 7 bases that match TRBD2. The germline gives CDR1 LGHDT, CDR2 YNNKEL (reference sequence). The CDR3 has 17 residues. The V segment lost 6 bases and the J segment 1 base; nucleotides outside the gene matches: 14.

The CDR3 coding sequence is TGTGCCAGCAGCCAAAGACAGGGCTCCTACAATGAGCAGTTCTTC. Its protein is CASSQRQGSYNEQFF. V gene TRBV11-2 combines with J gene TRBJ2-1, with 7 bases identical to TRBD1. The V gene end was trimmed by 5 bases and the J gene end by 0 bases; junction bases not matched to a gene: 4. The CDR3 is 15 residues long. The V gene's germline CDR1 is SGHAT and CDR2 FQNNGV.

V gene TRBV5-6 combines with J gene TRBJ1-6, with 9 nucleotides matching TRBD1. Germline CDR1 SGHDT, CDR2 YYEEEE. The length of the CDR3 is 15 residues. V lost 3 bases and J lost 14; bases outside the gene matches: 12. CDR3 in DNA: TGTGCCAGCAGCTCCTCCGGGACAGGGTTTAGGACCCTCCACTTT. Encoded protein: CASSSSGTGFRTLHF. Variable domain in full (rest from reference TRBV5-6 and TRBJ1-6): DAGVTQSPTHLIKTRGQQVTLRCSPKSGHDTVSWYQQALGQGPQFIFQYYEEEERQRGNFPDRFSGHQFPNYSSELNVNALLLGDSALYLCASSSSGTGFRTLHFGNGTRLTVT.

The chain is built from TRBV27 and TRBJ1-1, with 9 bases fitting TRBD1. CDR3 length: 14 residues. Germline CDR1 and CDR2: MNHEY and SMNVEV (reference sequence). Unmatched junction bases numbered 6, after V lost 7 bases and J lost 3 bases. The CDR3 bases are TGTGCCAGCATAAGGGACAGGGCCCACACTGAAGCTTTCTTT. Translation: CASIRDRAHTEAFF.

V gene TRBV7-2 combines with J gene TRBJ2-1; the match to TRBD2 covers 7 bases. Germline lookup yields CDR1 SGHTA and CDR2 FQGNSA. The V gene end was trimmed by 2 bases and the J gene end by 4 bases; junction bases not matched to a gene: 5. The CDR3 is made up of 15 amino acids. The CDR3 nucleotides read TGTGCCAGCAGCTTACGCGCGGGGGTATACAATGAGCAGTTCTTC. Translating gives CASSLRAGVYNEQFF.

The chain couples TRBV5-6 to TRBJ2-5; unclear D gene. Trimming removed 0 bases from V and 2 bases from J, with 11 bases in between. The CDR3 sequence is 15 residues long. Looked up from germline, CDR1 is SGHDT and CDR2 is YYEEEE. CDR3 protein: CASSLAVALQETQYF. The CDR3 DNA sequence: TGTGCCAGCAGCTTGGCCGTGGCTCTTCAAGAGACCCAGTACTTC.

The chain links TRBV6-5 to TRBJ1-2, with TRBD1 as a possible D gene (6 bases). Looked up from germline, CDR1 is MNHEY and CDR2 is SVGAGI. This CDR3 is 12 amino acids long. V was cut by 6 bases and J by 6 bases, with 11 bases left in between. The CDR3 protein is CASSRNRDGYTF. For the CDR3, the DNA is TGTGCCAGCAGCAGAAACAGGGATGGCTACACCTTC.

The V gene is TRBV18, the J gene TRBJ2-1; D is perhaps TRBD1 (6 bases). Per germline, CDR1 KGHSH and CDR2 LQKENI. Deletions cut 3 bases from V and 0 bases from J, with 12 bases between. This CDR3 has 16 residues. The CDR3 DNA follows: TGTGCCAGCTCACCCCCTCAAGGGGGCTCCTACAATGAGCAGTTCTTC. Its translation: CASSPPQGGSYNEQFF.

V gene TRBV14 combines with J gene TRBJ1-2, with D perhaps TRBD1 (6 bases). V was shortened by 6 bases and J by 3 bases, with 14 bases between the two germline ends. Germline values: CDR1 SGHDN, CDR2 FVKESK. There are 14 residues in the CDR3. CDR3 sequence reads: CASRPRGLDYGYTF. The CDR3 DNA is TGTGCCAGCAGACCCAGGGGACTAGACTATGGCTACACCTTC.

The genes are TRBV6-5 and TRBJ2-1, with D tentatively TRBD1 (6 bases). The CDR3 is 14 residues long. Per the germline V gene, CDR1 is MNHEY and CDR2 is SVGAGI. V shed 2 bases and J shed 4 bases, with 9 bases lying between them. The CDR3 is CASSYQDSYNEQFF. The CDR3 bases are TGTGCCAGCAGTTACCAGGACAGTTACAATGAGCAGTTCTTC.

The J gene is TRBJ1-2, the V gene TRBV19, with 8 bases fitting TRBD1. The length of the CDR3 is 14 residues. Germline CDR1 and CDR2: LNHDA and SQIVND (reference sequence). Trimming took 5 bases from V and 6 from J; bases not matched to a gene: 8. CDR3 in amino acids: CASSPMTGEHGYTF. The CDR3 DNA follows: TGTGCCAGTAGTCCCATGACAGGGGAACATGGCTACACCTTC.

This clone was counted between two and nine times. This sequence joins TRBV6-1 and TRBJ2-7; 12 bases line up with TRBD2. From germline, CDR1 is MNHNS and CDR2 SASEGT. There are 16 residues in the CDR3. V dropped 0 bases and J dropped 4; count of bases not matched to a gene: 4. The CDR3 region is CASSEALAGGLYEQYF. CDR3 DNA: TGTGCCAGCAGTGAAGCGCTAGCGGGAGGGTTATACGAGCAGTACTTC.

The rearrangement links TRBV27 to TRBJ2-7; 13 bases are shared with TRBD2. The CDR3 is made up of 15 amino acids. Unmatched junction bases numbered 3, after V lost 5 bases and J lost 2 bases. Germline loops: CDR1 MNHEY, CDR2 SMNVEV (reference sequence). The CDR3 sequence is CASSPLAGGPYEQYF. Here the CDR3 DNA reads TGTGCCAGCAGTCCACTAGCGGGGGGGCCCTACGAGCAGTACTTC.

This clone was seen once. CDR3 residues: CASSQPGGFTEAFF. CDR3 nucleotides: TGTGCCAGCTCACAGCCAGGGGGGTTCACTGAAGCTTTCTTT. The chain recombines TRBV18 with TRBJ1-1; TRBD1 aligns across 7 bases. V lost 4 bases, J lost 4 bases, and 6 bases stayed unmatched. CDR1 is KGHSH and CDR2 is LQKENI in the germline V gene. The CDR3 length is 14 residues.

The V and J genes are TRBV6-4 and TRBJ2-3; 9 bases match TRBD2. Trimming removed 2 bases from V and 1 base from J; junction bases left unmatched: 10. Germline CDR1 MRHNA, CDR2 SNTAGT. This CDR3 has 18 residues. The CDR3 region is CASSDSRGGAPRTDTQYF. Here the CDR3 DNA reads TGTGCCAGCAGTGACAGCCGCGGGGGGGCCCCACGCACAGATACGCAGTATTTT.

The rearrangement joins TRBV7-9 to TRBJ1-2; 9 bases map to TRBD1. Looked up from germline, CDR1 is SEHNR and CDR2 is FQNEAQ (reference sequence). CDR3 length: 16 amino acids. V shed 5 bases and J 0 bases; nucleotides not matched to a gene: 7. The CDR3 spells CASSVVTGGTNYGYTF. CDR3 in DNA: TGTGCCAGCAGCGTAGTTACAGGGGGCACTAACTATGGCTACACCTTC.

The gene calls are TRBV3-1 (or the pseudogene TRBV3-2) and TRBJ2-5; D perhaps matches TRBD1 (5 bases). The V end was cut by 0 bases, the J end by 5 bases, with 10 bases between. CDR3 length equals 14 residues. CDR1 LGHDT and CDR2 YNNKEL come from the germline V gene (reference sequence). In DNA, the CDR3 is TGTGCCAGCAGCCAAGAGGCAGGGCAGGAGACCCAGTACTTC. It translates to CASSQEAGQETQYF.

The rearrangement joins TRBV5-1 to TRBJ2-7; a weak D match, TRBD2 (6 bases). The CDR3 spans 17 residues. The V gene lost 4 bases and the J gene lost 5 bases, with 25 bases spanning the gap. Germline CDR1 SGHRS, CDR2 YFSETQ. CDR3 sequence: CASSLRGGAPYGHEQYF. The CDR3, as DNA: TGCGCCAGCAGCCTTCGAGGCGGGGCCCCTTACGGCCACGAGCAGTACTTC.

V is TRBV5-1 and J is TRBJ1-1, with D hard to call. V dropped 3 bases and J dropped 4 bases, with 13 bases sitting between them. Germline V gives CDR1 SGHRS, CDR2 YFSETQ. The CDR3 extends over 14 amino acids. The CDR3 sequence: CASSSSIVTTEAFF. The CDR3 DNA sequence: TGCGCCAGCAGCTCAAGTATAGTAACCACTGAAGCTTTCTTT. The entire variable domain, with the rest obtained from reference TRBV5-1 and TRBJ1-1, is as follows: KAGVTQTPRYLIKTRGQQVTLSCSPISGHRSVSWYQQTPGQGLQFLFEYFSETQRNKGNFPGRFSGRQFSNSRSEMNVSTLELGDSALYLCASSSSIVTTEAFFGQGTRLTVV.

This clone was seen a few times. The chain carries TRBV7-8 and TRBJ1-4, with TRBD1 matching over 8 bases. Germline V gene data show CDR1 as SGHVS and CDR2 as FQNEAQ. This CDR3 spans 15 amino acids. V was clipped by 2 bases and J by 7 bases; unmatched bases: 6. The CDR3 DNA reads TGTGCCAGCAGCTTAAGAACAGGGGGTTTTGAAAAACTGTTTTTT. Amino acids: CASSLRTGGFEKLFF.

V gene TRBV5-8 combines with J gene TRBJ2-5; 8 positions agree with TRBD2. With V trimmed by 0 bases and J by 4 bases, 8 bases remained unmatched. Germline V lookup: CDR1 SGHTS, CDR2 YDEGEE. This CDR3 contains 16 residues. CDR3 loop: CASSLAGTRFTETQYF. CDR3 coding DNA: TGTGCCAGCAGCTTGGCCGGGACTAGATTTACAGAGACCCAGTACTTC.